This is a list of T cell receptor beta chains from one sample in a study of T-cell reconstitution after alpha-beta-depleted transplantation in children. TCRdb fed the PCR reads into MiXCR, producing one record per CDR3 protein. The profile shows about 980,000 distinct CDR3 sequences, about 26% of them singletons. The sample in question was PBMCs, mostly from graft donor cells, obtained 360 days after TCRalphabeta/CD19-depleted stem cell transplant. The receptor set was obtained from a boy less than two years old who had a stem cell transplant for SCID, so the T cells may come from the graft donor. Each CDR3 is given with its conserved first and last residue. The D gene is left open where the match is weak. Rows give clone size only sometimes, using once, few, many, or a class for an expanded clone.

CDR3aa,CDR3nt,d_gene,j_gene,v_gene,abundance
CASRVTGKGNTEAFF,TGTGCCAGCAGAGTGACAGGGAAGGGGAACACTGAAGCTTTCTTT,TRBD1,TRBJ1-1,TRBV7-2,-
CASSLTLRGRVGGYTF,TGTGCCAGCAGTCTAACCCTCCGTGGGAGGGTGGGTGGCTACACCTTC,-,TRBJ1-2,TRBV28,-
CASIPLRAESSYEQYF,TGTGCCAGCATACCCCTGAGGGCCGAAAGCTCCTACGAGCAGTACTTC,-,TRBJ2-7,TRBV28,-
CASSQSDLDEKLFF,TGTGCCAGCTCACAATCCGATTTGGATGAAAAACTGTTTTTT,-,TRBJ1-4,TRBV18,-
CASSQWPGRNNQPQHF,TGTGCCAGCAGCCAGTGGCCAGGACGGAACAATCAGCCCCAGCATTTT,-,TRBJ1-5,TRBV4-2,few
CASSELGAREFF,TGTGCCAGCAGTGAATTGGGGGCGAGGGAGTTCTTC,-,TRBJ2-1,TRBV25-1,-
CASSYSPLETQYF,TGTGCCAGCAGTTACTCCCCCCTGGAGACCCAGTACTTC,-,TRBJ2-5,TRBV6-2/TRBV6-3,once
CSARGGRQNSYEQYF,TGCAGTGCTAGAGGGGGCAGGCAAAACTCCTACGAGCAGTACTTC,-,TRBJ2-7,TRBV20-1,few
CSAGPGSSGANVLTF,TGCAGTGCTGGACCCGGGAGCTCTGGGGCCAACGTCCTGACTTTC,-,TRBJ2-6,TRBV20-1,-
CASSDTGFYEQYF,TGTGCCAGCAGTGATACTGGGTTCTACGAGCAGTACTTC,-,TRBJ2-7,TRBV2,few
CASSLGPLTGEQYF,TGTGCCAGCAGCTTAGGGCCCCTGACAGGGGAGCAGTACTTC,TRBD1,TRBJ2-7,TRBV7-3,few
CAISEEGGPYNYGYTF,TGTGCCATCAGTGAAGAGGGGGGACCATATAACTATGGCTACACCTTC,-,TRBJ1-2,TRBV10-3,-
CASSGLAPDTQYF,TGTGCCAGCAGTGGACTAGCTCCAGATACGCAGTATTTT,TRBD2,TRBJ2-3,TRBV9,few
CASSQGAGKGDEQFF,TGTGCCAGCAGCCAAGGGGCGGGGAAGGGCGATGAGCAGTTCTTC,-,TRBJ2-1,TRBV3-1,-
CSASYGDRGNQPQHF,TGCAGTGCTAGTTACGGGGATAGGGGCAATCAGCCCCAGCATTTT,-,TRBJ1-5,TRBV20-1,few
CASSKRTGTVYHEQYF,TGTGCCAGCAGTAAACGAACCGGGACGGTGTACCACGAGCAGTACTTC,-,TRBJ2-7,TRBV6-1,few
CASSIPDRENEQYF,TGTGCCAGCAGCATACCGGACAGGGAAAACGAGCAGTACTTC,TRBD1,TRBJ2-7,TRBV7-9,many
CASSQGDDPVYEQYF,TGCGCCAGCAGCCAAGGGGACGATCCCGTCTACGAGCAGTACTTC,-,TRBJ2-7,TRBV4-1,few
CASSSLQFVLYNEQFF,TGTGCCAGCAGCTCACTTCAGTTTGTGCTCTACAATGAGCAGTTCTTC,-,TRBJ2-1,TRBV5-6,-
CASSPTGTVFYGYTF,TGTGCCAGCAGTCCCACCGGGACAGTCTTCTATGGCTACACCTTC,TRBD1,TRBJ1-2,TRBV6-1,-
CASSPRPPARTEAFF,TGCGCCAGCAGCCCCCGGCCCCCAGCTCGCACTGAAGCTTTCTTT,-,TRBJ1-1,TRBV5-1,few
CASSMTGFVWSPLHF,TGCGCCAGCAGCATGACAGGGTTCGTCTGGTCACCCCTCCACTTT,TRBD1,TRBJ1-6,TRBV10-1,few
CASSPSRQATHHQETQYF,TGTGCCAGCAGTCCCTCAAGACAGGCGACCCATCACCAAGAGACCCAGTACTTC,-,TRBJ2-5,TRBV27,few
CSAKAGGASEKLFF,TGCAGTGCTAAGGCGGGGGGCGCAAGTGAAAAACTGTTTTTT,-,TRBJ1-4,TRBV20-1,-
CSVALGADTQYF,TGCAGCGTTGCCCTGGGGGCAGATACGCAGTATTTT,-,TRBJ2-3,TRBV29-1,-
CASRQYRRSYNEQFF,TGTGCCAGCAGGCAATACAGGCGCTCCTACAATGAGCAGTTCTTC,-,TRBJ2-1,TRBV28,many
CASKTPAGYTDTQYF,TGTGCCAGCAAAACCCCGGCAGGGTACACAGATACGCAGTATTTT,-,TRBJ2-3,TRBV6-2/TRBV6-3,few
CASSQVVVGAGYGYTF,TGCGCCAGCAGCCAAGTAGTGGTCGGCGCAGGTTATGGCTACACCTTC,-,TRBJ1-2,TRBV4-3,-